The clone carrying this T cell receptor (beta chain) was observed a single time. Its antigen remains unknown. Time point described: cycle 4 day 1 (C4D1), after six to seven weeks of nivolumab. Every patient was affected by relapse after autologous stem cell transplantation, while exposure to brentuximab vedotin was not uniform. CDR1 and CDR2 (germline): MRHNA, SNTAGT. V lost 10 bases and J lost 4, with 19 bases in between. The CDR3 covers 14 residues. Using immunoSEQ multiplex PCR, the repertoire was profiled, and TCRdb retains in-frame clones only, with some absent. In the table there are tens of thousands of clones, 69% of which are singletons. The data originate from a study of PD-1 blockade in classical Hodgkin lymphoma. Study-wide points: Diversity in CD4+ TCRs, unlike that measured in CD8+ TCRs, had risen significantly by C4D1. Complete responders entered with baseline diversity on par with newly diagnosed patients, the results showed.

The TCR sequence derives from a human donor with classical Hodgkin lymphoma. This chain joins TRBV6-4 and TRBJ1-2; the D is unclear. The sequencing used peripheral blood mononuclear cells (PBMCs), collected before the fourth cycle of nivolumab. Here the CDR3 DNA reads TGTGCCATCAAACTGGGGTTAGGCTTCTATGGCTACACCTTC. Protein: CAIKLGLGFYGYTF.